This TCR beta chain was found in a study of cytomegalovirus exposure and HLA in healthy donors. Study summary: About 77 million unique TCRs from HLA-typed donors made up an early data release. Study-wide results and caveats: In most subjects, TCR beta sequences reportedly gave accurate predictions of HLA-A and HLA-B alleles. Later analysis showed TCR association rates varying by HLA locus, highest for DRB1 and lowest for HLA-C.

With regard to this clone: What it binds is not known.

Primers: 60 Vbeta forward and 13 Jbeta reverse. Profiled with immunoSEQ multiplex PCR; TCRdb holds only in-frame clones, not every one. The sample lists approximately 130,000 clones, about 81% seen once, with about 2.8% in the top ten. The V gene's germline CDR1 is MNHNY and CDR2 SVGAGI (reference sequence). The CDR3 has 13 residues. V lost 5 bases and J lost 5, with 10 bases in between. The sequenced sample consisted of PBMCs. V and J are TRBV6-6 and TRBJ1-5; D unclear. The sequence was obtained from a woman aged 35 to 49 in good health and CMV-seropositive. CDR3 region: CASSASQDQPQHF. Written as DNA, the CDR3 is TGTGCCAGCAGTGCCAGCCAGGATCAGCCCCAGCATTTT.